This T cell receptor (beta chain) was sequenced during a study of blood T cell repertoires in COVID-19. The CDR3 extends over 15 amino acids. V shed 9 bases and J 0 bases; nucleotides not matched to a gene: 7. Germline V CDR1 and CDR2: KGHDR, SFDVKD. The repertoire was sequenced with immunoSEQ multiplex PCR; TCRdb's copy has only in-frame clones and lacks some. The sample carries 95,000 to 150,000 clones, over 65% recorded once. The sample was peripheral blood. The sequence came from a man between 60 and 75 years old with acute or convalescent COVID-19. The chain is built from TRBV24-1 and TRBJ2-3; 8 bases are a match to TRBD2. CDR3 sequence (DNA): TGTGCCACCCGGGGGGGGGCCCACAGCACAGATACGCAGTATTTT. As protein: CATRGGAHSTDTQYF.